This TCR beta chain came from a study of blood T cells in healthy people across ages. Trimming removed 6 bases from V and 2 bases from J, with 10 bases in between. The CDR3 runs 13 residues. Germline lookup yields CDR1 WNHNN and CDR2 SYGVQD (reference sequence). Many counts were recorded for this clonotype. Combining a sample-barcoded 5' primer with a J-beta primer mix, a second PCR ran for roughly 6 to 11 cycles. MiXCR was run by TCRdb on the 5' RACE reads, yielding one entry per CDR3 protein. The repertoire holds hundreds of thousands of distinct CDR3 sequences, with 45% to 65% as singletons. The clonotype was recovered from a man aged 60-69 years in good health. The V call is TRBV10-1, the J call TRBJ2-5; D unresolved. The material sequenced was blood. The CDR3 is CASSRTNQETQYF. CDR3 bases: TGCGCCAGCAGCCGGACGAATCAAGAGACCCAGTACTTC.